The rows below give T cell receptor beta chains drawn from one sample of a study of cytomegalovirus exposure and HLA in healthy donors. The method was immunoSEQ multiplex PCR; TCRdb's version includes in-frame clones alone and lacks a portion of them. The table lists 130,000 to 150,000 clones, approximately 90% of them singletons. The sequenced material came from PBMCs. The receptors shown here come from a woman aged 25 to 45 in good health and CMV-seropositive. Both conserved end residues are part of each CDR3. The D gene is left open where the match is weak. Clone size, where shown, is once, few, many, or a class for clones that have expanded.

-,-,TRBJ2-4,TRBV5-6,CASSLLGLAKNIQYF,TGTGCCAGCAGCTTGCTGGGCCTAGCCAAAAACATTCAGTACTTC
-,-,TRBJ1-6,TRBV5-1,CASKLSGYNSPLHF,TGCGCCAGCAAGTTGTCAGGGTATAATTCACCCCTCCACTTT
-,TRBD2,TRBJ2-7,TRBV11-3,CASSRGSGASYEQYF,TGTGCCAGCAGCCGGGGTAGCGGGGCCTCCTACGAGCAGTACTTC
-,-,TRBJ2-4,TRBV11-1,CASSLGRGLAKNIQYF,TGTGCCAGCAGCTTAGGACGCGGGCTAGCCAAAAACATTCAGTACTTC
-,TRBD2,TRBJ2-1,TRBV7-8,CASSLVRGGYNEQFF,TGTGCCAGCAGCTTAGTGCGGGGGGGATACAATGAGCAGTTCTTC
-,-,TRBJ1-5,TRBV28,CASSLGGWGNQPQHF,TGTGCCAGCAGTTTAGGGGGCTGGGGCAATCAGCCCCAGCATTTT
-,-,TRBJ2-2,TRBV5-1,CASSFSTGELFF,TGCGCCAGCAGTTTTAGCACCGGGGAGCTGTTTTTT
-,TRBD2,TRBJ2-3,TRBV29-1,CSVSSRGTSGGPSTDTQYF,TGCAGCGTGTCAAGTCGGGGGACTAGCGGGGGTCCTAGCACAGATACGCAGTATTTT
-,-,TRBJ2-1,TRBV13,CASSLERSVRGDEQFF,TGTGCCAGCAGCTTAGAGCGCTCGGTTAGGGGTGATGAGCAGTTCTTC
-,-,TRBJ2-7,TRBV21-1,CASSLPEIYEQYF,TGTGCCAGCAGCCTCCCGGAGATCTACGAGCAGTACTTC
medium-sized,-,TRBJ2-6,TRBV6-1,CASSEGTAGANVLTF,TGTGCCAGCAGTGAAGGGACAGCTGGGGCCAACGTCCTGACTTTC
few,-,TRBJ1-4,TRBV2,CASNVVGTLFF,TGTGCCAGCAATGTCGTGGGGACTCTGTTTTTT
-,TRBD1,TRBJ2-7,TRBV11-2,CASSLDEGTASYEQYF,TGTGCCAGCAGCTTAGATGAGGGGACAGCTTCCTACGAGCAGTACTTC
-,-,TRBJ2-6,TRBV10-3,CAISEESGANVLTF,TGTGCCATCAGTGAGGAGTCTGGGGCCAACGTCCTGACTTTC
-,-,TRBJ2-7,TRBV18,CASSPAYEQYF,TGTGCCAGCTCACCCGCCTACGAGCAGTACTTC
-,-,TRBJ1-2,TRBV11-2,CASSPMEYGYTF,TGTGCCAGCAGCCCGATGGAGTATGGCTACACCTTC
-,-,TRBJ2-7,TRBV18,CASSPLAEGSYEQYF,TGTGCCAGCTCACCACTAGCGGAGGGCTCCTACGAGCAGTACTTC
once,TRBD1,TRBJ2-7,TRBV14,CASSQQGARAYEQYF,TGTGCCAGCAGCCAACAGGGGGCTAGGGCCTACGAGCAGTACTTC